The 13 T cell receptor beta chains in this list originate from one sample, sequenced in a study of early T cells in non-severe SARS-CoV-2 infection. TCRdb reprocessed the 5' RACE reads with MiXCR, giving one entry per CDR3 protein. The sample has tens of thousands of distinct CDR3 sequences; under 8% are singletons. Here the sequenced sample was whole blood, taken at baseline. All receptors derive from an adult who was a healthcare worker with PCR-confirmed SARS-CoV-2 infection or an uninfected control (not recorded which).

This clonotype was counted a few times. The chain uses TRBV20-1 and TRBJ1-5; possible D gene TRBD1, 6 bases. Germline V gene sequence: CDR1 DFQATT, CDR2 SNEGSKA (reference sequence). Trimming removed 2 bases at V and 3 bases at J, with 8 bases between. CDR3 length: 13 amino acids. This CDR3 reads CSARRDINQPQHF. The CDR3 DNA follows: TGCAGTGCTAGACGGGACATCAATCAGCCCCAGCATTTT.

This clonotype has only a few counts. V and J are TRBV6-2 or TRBV6-3 and TRBJ2-2; possible D gene TRBD1, 5 bases. CDR1 and CDR2 from the germline V gene are MNHEY and SVGEGT. V shed 9 bases and J shed 4 bases, with 12 bases lying between them. The CDR3 has 13 residues. CDR3 residues: CASKQGSTGELFF. CDR3 nucleotides: TGTGCCAGTAAGCAGGGTAGCACCGGGGAGCTGTTTTTT.

This clonotype came up many times. This chain connects TRBV5-5 to TRBJ2-7; D uncertain. CDR1 SGHKS and CDR2 YYEKEE come from the germline V gene (reference sequence). V was pared by 3 bases and J by 4 bases, with 20 bases between. CDR3 length: 16 amino acids. The CDR3 nucleotides read TGTGCCAGCAGCTCGGACGGGTGGGCAGCCCCATACGAGCAGTACTTC. Protein product: CASSSDGWAAPYEQYF.

V gene TRBV28 combines with J gene TRBJ2-3; the D is unclear. The CDR3 extends over 17 amino acids. With 2 bases removed from V and 4 bases from J, the gap between germline ends came to 19 bases. Germline CDR1 reads MDHEN; CDR2 reads SYDVKM. The CDR3 DNA reads TGTGCCAGCAGTTTACCCCCGATCGGCTCGATCTCAGATACGCAGTATTTT. It specifies CASSLPPIGSISDTQYF.

This clonotype was recorded at least ten times. In DNA form, the CDR3 reads TGTGCCAGCAGTGAACCCCTCGGACTAGCGGGGGGGCCCATAGATACGCAGTATTTT. As protein: CASSEPLGLAGGPIDTQYF. V usage is TRBV6-1 and J usage is TRBJ2-3, with 15 bases identical to TRBD2. CDR1 and CDR2 (germline): MNHNS, SASEGT. V dropped 2 bases and J dropped 5; count of bases not matched to a gene: 11. The CDR3 covers 19 residues.

This clonotype was detected ten times or more. The chain links TRBV7-6 to TRBJ2-5; 7 bases fit TRBD1. CDR3 size: 14 residues. V lost 2 bases, J lost 4 bases, and 4 bases stayed unmatched. The V gene's germline CDR1 is SGHVS and CDR2 FNYEAQ. CDR3 region: CASSLPQGRETQYF. Here the CDR3 DNA reads TGTGCCAGCAGCTTACCACAGGGGCGAGAGACCCAGTACTTC.

This clonotype was counted many times. The chain joins TRBV4-3 to TRBJ1-5; D remains ambiguous. Germline CDR1 LGHNA, CDR2 YSLEER. Trimming took off 2 bases at V and 3 bases at J, with 11 bases between the two ends. The CDR3 length is 15 residues. The CDR3: CASSQIYTVNQPQHF. The CDR3 DNA sequence: TGCGCCAGCAGCCAAATATACACAGTCAATCAGCCCCAGCATTTT.

This clonotype was seen more than once but under ten times. The rearrangement links TRBV28 to TRBJ2-1, with D hard to call. The CDR3 loop spans 14 amino acids. Between the trimmed V and J ends, which lost 7 bases and 3 bases, there was a span of 13 bases. The germline CDR1 and CDR2 sequences are MDHEN and SYDVKM. CDR3 amino acids: CASKTGRIYNEQFF. The DNA for the CDR3 is TGTGCCAGCAAGACCGGGCGTATCTACAATGAGCAGTTCTTC.

The rearrangement joins TRBV18 to TRBJ1-1; no clear D. V was pared by 8 bases and J by 0 bases, with 7 bases between. The CDR3 runs 12 residues. Germline V gene sequence: CDR1 KGHSH, CDR2 LQKENI. The CDR3 spells CASNTMNTEAFF. The DNA of the CDR3 is TGTGCCAGCAACACCATGAACACTGAAGCTTTCTTT.

This clonotype has ten or more counts. The chain carries TRBV29-1 and TRBJ2-2; 7 bases map to TRBD1. Germline V gene lookup returns CDR1 SQVTM and CDR2 ANQGSEA. This CDR3 region has 14 residues. V shed 6 bases and J 3 bases; nucleotides not matched to a gene: 7. Here the CDR3 reads CSVKGARDTGELFF. As DNA, the CDR3 is TGCAGCGTCAAGGGGGCGCGGGACACCGGGGAGCTGTTTTTT.

This clonotype was detected only a few times. V gene TRBV5-1 combines with J gene TRBJ2-2; D might be TRBD1 (6 bases). Germline CDR1 and CDR2: SGHRS and YFSETQ. The CDR3 covers 15 residues. Trimming removed 0 bases at V and 5 bases at J, with 11 bases between. For the CDR3, the DNA is TGCGCCAGCAGCTTGGGGCGTACAGGGACCGGGGAGCTGTTTTTT. This translates into CASSLGRTGTGELFF.

This clonotype occurred many times. The chain recombines TRBV19 with TRBJ2-1; D unresolved. Trimming took off 5 bases at V and 4 bases at J, with 15 bases between the two ends. Per germline, CDR1 LNHDA and CDR2 SQIVND (reference sequence). CDR3 length: 15 amino acids. The CDR3 region has the DNA TGTGCCAGTAGTCTCGACCCCCCCGGGTACAATGAGCAGTTCTTC. Translating it yields CASSLDPPGYNEQFF.

This clonotype has ten or more counts. The chain recombines TRBV10-2 with TRBJ2-2; D not certain. In germline, CDR1 is WSHSY, CDR2 SAAADI. Trimming took off 4 bases at V and 8 bases at J, with 11 bases between the two ends. This CDR3 spans 13 amino acids. The CDR3 nucleotides read TGCGCCAGCAGTGGAGAAGGGTTGGGGGAGCTGTTTTTT. Encoded protein: CASSGEGLGELFF.